Shown below are 21 T cell receptor beta chains from a single sample sequenced in a study of CD8 T cells in ankylosing spondylitis. TCRdb re-analysed the 5' RACE reads in MiXCR, keeping a single row per CDR3 protein. This sample yields about 100,000 distinct CDR3 sequences, of which roughly 8.3% are seen a single time; nearly 10% belongs to the top ten. Sequenced: blood, either unsorted or a sorted T cell fraction (not recorded which). These receptors all come from a male donor with ankylosing spondylitis or in good health (not recorded which).

This clonotype was counted many times. This sequence joins TRBV7-8 and TRBJ1-2, with a weak D call TRBD1 (5 bases). Germline V gene sequence: CDR1 SGHVS, CDR2 FQNEAQ. V lost 3 bases, J lost 3 bases, and 11 bases lay in between. The CDR3 runs to 14 residues. The CDR3, as DNA: TGTGCCAGCAGCTTGGCAGGGATCGACTATGGCTACACCTTC. This codes for CASSLAGIDYGYTF.

This clonotype was observed at least ten times. This chain joins TRBV7-2 and TRBJ1-1; D unclear. The CDR3 loop spans 13 amino acids. The germline gives CDR1 SGHTA, CDR2 FQGNSA. V was shortened by 2 bases and J by 6 bases, with 10 bases between the two germline ends. The CDR3 reads CASSLQLRAEAFF. The CDR3 bases are TGTGCCAGCAGCTTACAGTTAAGGGCTGAAGCTTTCTTT.

This clonotype was counted at least ten times. V gene TRBV7-9 combines with J gene TRBJ2-3, with a possible D match to TRBD2 (5 bases). The germline gives CDR1 SEHNR, CDR2 FQNEAQ (reference sequence). This CDR3 is 16 amino acids long. Trimming pared 6 bases from V and 0 bases from J, leaving 16 bases between. CDR3 sequence (DNA): TGTGCCAGCAGAACATATGAGAGGGCCAGCACAGATACGCAGTATTTT. Its translation: CASRTYERASTDTQYF.

This clonotype was detected ten times or more. The chain carries TRBV7-9 and TRBJ2-7; a weak D match, TRBD1 (6 bases). CDR1 is SEHNR, CDR2 FQNEAQ, per germline (reference sequence). The CDR3 sequence is 15 residues long. Trimming pared 5 bases from V and 0 bases from J, leaving 14 bases between. The CDR3 DNA reads as TGTGCCAGCAGCCCTAGGACAGCCATCTCCTACGAGCAGTACTTC. Protein sequence: CASSPRTAISYEQYF.

This clonotype has more than one count but fewer than ten. This chain connects TRBV29-1 to TRBJ1-1; D perhaps matches TRBD1 (6 bases). V lost 0 bases, J lost 3 bases, and 14 bases lay in between. This CDR3 is built from 15 residues. Germline values: CDR1 SQVTM, CDR2 ANQGSEA. CDR3 DNA sequence: TGCAGCGTTGAAGATAGCAGGGGCTTGGACACTGAAGCTTTCTTT. Amino acid sequence: CSVEDSRGLDTEAFF. The variable domain in full, completed from reference TRBV29-1 and TRBJ1-1, reads SAVISQKPSRDICQRGTSLTIQCQVDSQVTMMFWYRQQPGQSLTLIATANQGSEATYESGFVIDKFPISRPNLTFSTLTVSNMSPEDSSIYLCSVEDSRGLDTEAFFGQGTRLTVV.

This clonotype was counted at least ten times. This sequence joins TRBV20-1 and TRBJ1-5; 7 positions match TRBD1. Germline lookup yields CDR1 DFQATT and CDR2 SNEGSKA (reference sequence). V gave up 3 bases and J gave up 1 base; unmatched junction bases: 6. The CDR3 is made up of 15 amino acids. CDR3 in amino acids: CSASKTTGSNQPQHF. The DNA of the CDR3 is TGCAGTGCTAGTAAAACGACAGGGAGCAATCAGCCCCAGCATTTT.

This clonotype was detected ten times or more. The rearrangement links TRBV6-1 to TRBJ2-2, with TRBD2 matching over 7 bases. The CDR3 consists of 17 residues. Germline assignment: CDR1 MNHNS and CDR2 SASEGT. V lost 7 bases, J lost 1 base, and 12 bases stayed unmatched. CDR3: CASIPRGGTGNTGELFF. As DNA, the CDR3 is TGTGCCAGCATTCCACGGGGAGGGACTGGGAACACCGGGGAGCTGTTTTTT.

This clonotype was detected a few times. The genes are TRBV7-2 and TRBJ2-5; TRBD2 matches at 9 bases. Trimming took 5 bases from V and 0 from J; bases not matched to a gene: 4. Germline V gene sequence: CDR1 SGHTA, CDR2 FQGNSA. CDR3 length: 15 amino acids. The CDR3 DNA reads TGTGCCAGCAGCCCTAGCGGGAAATACCAAGAGACCCAGTACTTC. This encodes CASSPSGKYQETQYF.

This clonotype came up many times. This sequence joins TRBV10-3 and TRBJ1-1; tentatively, D is TRBD1 (6 bases). V lost 0 bases, J lost 1 base, and 9 bases lay in between. Germline V gene lookup returns CDR1 ENHRY and CDR2 SYGVKD. This CDR3 has 15 amino acids. DNA for the CDR3: TGTGCCATCAGTGAGTCGCAGGGGAAGAACACTGAAGCTTTCTTT. It is translated as CAISESQGKNTEAFF.

V and J are TRBV6-1 and TRBJ1-1; 7 bases line up with TRBD1. V lost 5 bases and J lost 5; bases outside the gene matches: 11. Germline-derived CDR1 and CDR2 are MNHNS and SASEGT. This CDR3 has 15 residues. The CDR3 loop reads CASSRHDRQGTEAFF. CDR3 coding DNA: TGTGCCAGCAGTCGTCACGACCGACAGGGAACTGAAGCTTTCTTT.

This clonotype was detected many times. The chain links TRBV18 to TRBJ2-3; D is undetermined. This CDR3 contains 13 residues. The germline gives CDR1 KGHSH, CDR2 LQKENI. The ends were cut back, 4 bases at V and 4 bases at J, with 9 bases in the middle. The CDR3 nucleotides are TGTGCCAGCTCACGGGATCGGGCAGATACGCAGTATTTT. This gives the protein CASSRDRADTQYF.

Ten or more counts support this clonotype. The gene calls are TRBV6-2 or TRBV6-3 and TRBJ1-1; D is perhaps TRBD1 (5 bases). The length of the CDR3 is 13 residues. Trimming cost V 5 bases and J 8 bases, with 15 bases left between them. CDR1 MNHEY and CDR2 SVGEGT come from the germline V gene. CDR3 residues: CASSPFLGPEAFF. In DNA form, the CDR3 reads TGTGCCAGCAGTCCATTTTTGGGGCCCGAAGCTTTCTTT.

This clonotype was observed many times. The chain recombines TRBV10-3 with TRBJ2-1, with D possibly matching TRBD2 (5 bases). With 5 bases removed from V and 5 bases from J, the gap between germline ends came to 13 bases. The CDR3 totals 14 residues. In germline, CDR1 is ENHRY, CDR2 SYGVKD. CDR3 sequence: CAISLDYTDNEQFF. The CDR3 bases are TGTGCCATCAGTCTAGACTACACCGACAATGAGCAGTTCTTC.

This clonotype has at least ten counts. The V and J genes are TRBV18 and TRBJ1-1; the D gene is possibly TRBD1 (5 bases). Trimming took off 3 bases at V and 2 bases at J, with 22 bases between the two ends. The CDR3 extends over 18 amino acids. CDR1 and CDR2 from the germline V gene are KGHSH and LQKENI. CDR3 sequence reads: CASSPPPRDLLQNTEAFF. The CDR3 DNA reads TGTGCCAGCTCACCTCCCCCCCGGGACCTCCTTCAAAACACTGAAGCTTTCTTT.

The table lists this clonotype with many counts. The CDR3 sequence is CASSYGQAPTGELFF. In DNA form, the CDR3 reads TGTGCCAGCAGTTACGGACAGGCCCCCACCGGGGAGCTGTTTTTT. The gene calls are TRBV6-2 or TRBV6-3 and TRBJ2-2; TRBD1 agrees at 7 bases. Germline-derived CDR1 and CDR2 are MNHEY and SVGEGT. V shed 2 bases and J 4 bases; nucleotides not matched to a gene: 4. The CDR3 sequence is 15 residues long.

This clonotype was found many times. The chain joins TRBV7-2 to TRBJ2-5; perhaps TRBD2 as D (6 bases). This CDR3 is 14 amino acids long. Germline assignment: CDR1 SGHTA and CDR2 FQGNSA. Trimming left V 5 bases short and J 0 bases short, with 10 bases between. CDR3 sequence (DNA): TGTGCCAGCAGCGTCCGGGACTACCAAGAGACCCAGTACTTC. As protein: CASSVRDYQETQYF.

This clonotype was recorded at least ten times. The V and J genes are TRBV12-3 or TRBV12-4 and TRBJ2-7, with 12 bases lining up with TRBD2. The CDR3 sequence is 15 residues long. Trimming cost V 4 bases and J 6 bases; bases outside gene matches: 7. The CDR3 loop is CASSSGLAGMIEQYF. The DNA for the CDR3 is TGTGCCAGCAGTTCCGGACTAGCGGGGATGATCGAGCAGTACTTC.

This clonotype occurred many times. V is TRBV6-1 and J is TRBJ2-3; TRBD1 matches 10 bases. CDR3 length equals 16 residues. Germline-derived CDR1 and CDR2 are MNHNS and SASEGT. Losses at the gene ends were 7 bases for V and 4 bases for J; bases not matched to a gene: 11. CDR3 residues: CASTDRDRGFSDTQYF. Written as DNA, the CDR3 is TGTGCCAGCACCGACCGGGACAGGGGTTTTTCAGATACGCAGTATTTT.

This clonotype came up many times. V and J are TRBV20-1 and TRBJ2-7, with a possible D match to TRBD1 (6 bases). CDR1 is DFQATT, CDR2 SNEGSKA, per germline (reference sequence). The CDR3 spans 13 residues. Deletions cut 5 bases from V and 5 bases from J, with 16 bases between. CDR3 DNA: TGCAGTGCTCAGACAGGAAGGTTTAACGAGCAGTACTTC. It codes for CSAQTGRFNEQYF.

This clonotype was counted at least ten times. The chain is built from TRBV4-3 and TRBJ1-6; 10 bases match TRBD1. Germline CDR1 reads LGHNA; CDR2 reads YSLEER. The V gene end was trimmed by 3 bases and the J gene end by 9 bases; junction bases not matched to a gene: 5. CDR3 length equals 15 residues. As DNA, the CDR3 is TGCGCCAGCAGCCAGGACAGGGGGAGAAGTTCACCCCTCCACTTT. This codes for CASSQDRGRSSPLHF.

This clonotype has a count of ten or more. The chain combines TRBV20-1 with TRBJ1-4, with D hard to call. This CDR3 spans 13 amino acids. Per the germline V gene, CDR1 is DFQATT and CDR2 is SNEGSKA (reference sequence). Trimming removed 6 bases from V and 2 bases from J, with 10 bases in between. The CDR3 region is CSASPDTNEKLFF. The CDR3 bases are TGCAGTGCCAGTCCCGATACTAATGAAAAACTGTTTTTT.